This T cell receptor beta chain stems from a study of neoadjuvant nivolumab and ipilimumab in lung cancer. The wider study: Patients got nivolumab 3 mg/kg on days 1, 15 and 29; combination added ipilimumab 1 mg/kg day 1.

The repertoire was sequenced with immunoSEQ multiplex PCR; TCRdb's copy has only in-frame clones and lacks some. The sample lists 8,500 to 10,000 clones; approximately 80% were seen once. V was shortened by 8 bases and J by 2 bases, with 13 bases between the two germline ends. The V gene's germline CDR1 is MNHNS and CDR2 SASEGT. There are 13 residues in the CDR3. Study results and caveats: TCR clonality did not significantly correlate with pathologic tumor regression. From pretherapy to surgery, tumor richness and clonality rose with dual therapy.

Worth noting for this clone: The antigen is unknown.

Sequenced here: tumor tissue, sampled after neoadjuvant nivolumab, alone or with ipilimumab, at or shortly before surgery. The chain is built from TRBV6-1 and TRBJ2-7; no reliable D call. This receptor was identified in an adult with non-small cell lung cancer. Some clones in this sample may be carry-over from other donors' samples. The CDR3 sequence is CASGPLSPYEQYF. The CDR3 nucleotides are TGTGCCAGCGGACCGTTATCCCCCTACGAGCAGTACTTC.